This T cell receptor beta chain was sequenced for a study of shared T cell receptors in the human thymus (dated by TCRdb to about 2021). As for the study more broadly: The study investigated the way shared, self-reactive T-cell receptor alpha chains are produced in the human thymus.

Note on this clone: The target of this receptor is not known. Nothing much larger sits one base from this clone, and base qualities are not available.

Library prep was done by the immunoSEQ multiplex PCR assay. TCRdb's version of the immuneACCESS table is confined to in-frame rearrangements and falls short of the full clone set. An unresolved V gene accounts for under half of the shortfall where checked; the remainder is of unknown origin. A total of approximately 400,000 clones appear in this sample, approximately 95% of them only once. The biggest ten clones account for 0.02% of the sample. Sequencing input: thymocytes. This sequence originates from a human donor.

At the DNA level, the sequence is TGTGCCAGCAGTTCCCCATCCGGGACAGGGTCCTACGAGCAGTACTTC. The translation is CASSSPSGTGSYEQYF. The sequence links TRBV28 to TRBJ2-7, and 9 junction bases match TRBD1. After removal of 4 bases from V and 1 base from J, the junction retains 8 bases not matched to a gene. The CDR3 starts with the cysteine, ends with the phenylalanine, and has 16 residues. The read is trimmed to its CDR3 DNA, 48 bases read in frame from base 1. Looking up the germline V gene yields CDR1 MDHEN and CDR2 SYDVKM. Here the CDR3 is joined to the reference TRBV28 and TRBJ2-7 genes, and the full variable domain is: DVKVTQSSRYLVKRTGEKVFLECVQDMDHENMFWYRQDPGLGLRLIYFSYDVKMKEKGDIPEGYSVSREKKERFSLILESASTNQTSMYLCASSSPSGTGSYEQYFGPGTRLTVT.